The entry that follows covers one T cell receptor (beta chain) sequence. Its antigen remains unidentified. A multiplex PCR was run with 60 Vbeta primers and 13 Jbeta primers. The assay was immunoSEQ multiplex PCR, and TCRdb's table has in-frame clones only and misses some. The sample holds 150,000 or so clones, more than 65% seen once. These data originate in a study of cytomegalovirus exposure and HLA in healthy donors. Regarding the study as a whole: Being productive about 90% or about 30% of the time was typical of most TCR beta V segments in an earlier analysis.

Trimming took off 0 bases at V and 0 bases at J, with 10 bases between the two ends. The CDR3 extends over 16 amino acids. The sample consisted of PBMCs. The rearrangement joins TRBV5-3 to TRBJ1-5, with no clear D. TRBV5-3 is identified as an open reading frame with a role that is uncertain. The clonotype was recovered from a man aged 25 to 40 in good health and CMV-seronegative. CDR3 nucleotide sequence: TGTGCCAGAAGCTTGGCGGGAGTGAATAGCAATCAGCCCCAGCATTTT. Amino acids: CARSLAGVNSNQPQHF.